The TCR beta chain under discussion was sequenced for a study of T cell changes during pregnancy in multiple sclerosis. Germline lookup yields CDR1 SGHRS and CDR2 YFSETQ. V was cut by 5 bases and J by 5 bases, with 19 bases left in between. CDR3 length: 16 amino acids. Sequencing used immunoSEQ multiplex PCR; TCRdb keeps in-frame clones, though not all of them. The sample holds 35,000 to 45,000 clones, 87% seen once. This receptor was taken from a female donor with multiple sclerosis, enrolled in a pregnancy study. Specimen: CD4+ T cells from peripheral blood mononuclear cells, collected after pregnancy. This chain joins TRBV5-1 and TRBJ2-2; D possibly corresponds to TRBD2 (5 bases). The CDR3, as DNA: TGCGCCAGCAGTCCCGGAGCGGTGGGCGAAACCGGGGAGCTGTTTTTT. It codes for CASSPGAVGETGELFF.